Shown below are 9 T cell receptor beta chains from a single sample sequenced in a study of blood T cells in healthy people across ages. The authors ran a second PCR of about 6 to 11 cycles using a sample-barcoded 5' primer and a J-beta primer mix. TCRdb reprocessed the 5' RACE reads with MiXCR, giving one entry per CDR3 protein. The repertoire includes about 1.8 million distinct CDR3 sequences, about 49% of them detected once, and over 2% sits in the top ten. Sequenced input: blood. These receptors were collected from a woman aged 40 to 50 in good health.

This clonotype has more than one count but fewer than ten. The chain carries TRBV6-6 and TRBJ2-4, with D perhaps TRBD1 (6 bases). CDR3 size: 15 residues. Germline V gene sequence: CDR1 MNHNY, CDR2 SVGAGI (reference sequence). V shed 6 bases and J shed 13 bases, with 25 bases lying between them. The DNA for the CDR3 is TGTGCCAGCAGCTGGGGGCGGGCGACACCAGAAACCCAGTACTTC. Residues: CASSWGRATPETQYF.

The genes are TRBV5-1 and TRBJ2-7; D might be TRBD1 (5 bases). The J call may be wrong; the DNA end is better matched by TRBJ2-5. Looked up from germline, CDR1 is SGHRS and CDR2 is YFSETQ. This CDR3 spans 15 amino acids. The CDR3 sequence: CASSLVGALGETQYF. Here the CDR3 DNA reads TGCGCCAGCAGCTTGGTAGGGGCTCTGGGAGAGACCCAGTACTTC.

The chain links TRBV6-2 or TRBV6-3 to TRBJ1-1, with D unclear. Germline CDR1 and CDR2: MNHEY and SVGEGT. CDR3 length: 14 residues. V lost 0 bases and J lost 4, with 9 bases in between. In DNA, the CDR3 is TGTGCCAGCAGTTACTCGGGGTTGGCCACTGAAGCTTTCTTT. Protein: CASSYSGLATEAFF.

The V gene is TRBV7-2, the J gene TRBJ1-6; D not resolved. The ends were cut back, 5 bases at V and 14 bases at J, with 16 bases in the middle. The germline CDR1 and CDR2 sequences are SGHTA and FQGNSA. The CDR3 runs to 13 residues. CDR3 protein: CASSVVRVGTLHF. CDR3 nucleotides: TGTGCCAGCAGCGTAGTCCGCGTTGGGACCCTCCACTTT. The full variable domain, in which reference TRBV7-2 and TRBJ1-6 provide the parts outside the CDR3, is GAGVSQSPSNKVTEKGKDVELRCDPISGHTALYWYRQSLGQGLEFLIYFQGNSAPDKSGLPSDRFSAERTGGSVSTLTIQRTQQEDSAVYLCASSVVRVGTLHFGNGTRLTVT.

This chain uses TRBV4-1 with TRBJ2-3; D not certain. The CDR3 runs to 15 residues. Germline CDR1 and CDR2: MGHRA and YSYEKL. With 0 bases removed from V and 5 bases from J, the gap between germline ends came to 12 bases. The CDR3 DNA reads as TGCGCCAGCAGCCAAGAGCTGCTTAGTGGAGATACGCAGTATTTT. This encodes CASSQELLSGDTQYF.

V is TRBV6-2 or TRBV6-3 and J is TRBJ2-1; no definite D call. The V gene lost 0 bases and the J gene lost 11 bases, with 8 bases spanning the gap. Germline loops: CDR1 MNHEY, CDR2 SVGEGT. The CDR3 spans 12 residues. CDR3 residues: CASSYSLLQQFF. The CDR3 bases are TGTGCCAGCAGTTACTCGTTGTTACAGCAGTTCTTC.

V usage is TRBV4-2 and J usage is TRBJ1-2; 7 bases line up with TRBD1. The V segment lost 6 bases and the J segment 5 bases; nucleotides outside the gene matches: 9. Germline V CDR1 and CDR2: LGHNA, YNFKEQ. This CDR3 region has 14 residues. The DNA for the CDR3 is TGTGCCAGCAGAGGGGGGGGACAGATGTATGGCTACACCTTC. It codes for CASRGGGQMYGYTF.

The V call is TRBV14, the J call TRBJ2-5, with D maybe TRBD1 (5 bases). Gene TRBJ2-7 matches the end of the DNA better, so the J call may be wrong. Germline CDR1 reads SGHDN; CDR2 reads FVKESK. The CDR3 is 16 residues long. This CDR3 reads CASSPLGRLGLDEQYF. The CDR3 coding sequence is TGTGCCAGCAGCCCCCTAGGGCGATTGGGGCTAGACGAGCAGTACTTC.

V gene TRBV6-5 combines with J gene TRBJ1-2, with 7 bases lining up with TRBD1. The CDR3 has 14 amino acids. V gave up 6 bases and J gave up 4 bases; unmatched junction bases: 8. Per the germline V gene, CDR1 is MNHEY and CDR2 is SVGAGI. In DNA, the CDR3 is TGTGCCAGCAGCGGAATAGACAGGGCCTATGGCTACACCTTC. It encodes CASSGIDRAYGYTF.